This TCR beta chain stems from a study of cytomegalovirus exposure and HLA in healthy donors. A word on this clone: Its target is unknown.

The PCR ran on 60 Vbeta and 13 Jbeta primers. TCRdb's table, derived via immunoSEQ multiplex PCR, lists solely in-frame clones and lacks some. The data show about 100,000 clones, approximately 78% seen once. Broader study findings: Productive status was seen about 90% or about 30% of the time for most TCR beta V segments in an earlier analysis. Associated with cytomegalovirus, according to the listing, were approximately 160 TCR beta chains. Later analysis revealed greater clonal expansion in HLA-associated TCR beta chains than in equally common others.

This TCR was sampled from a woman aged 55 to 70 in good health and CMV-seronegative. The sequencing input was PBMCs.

The CDR3 DNA follows: TGTGCCAGCGCCGGGGACAGCCTCTATGGCTACACCTTC. Protein product: CASAGDSLYGYTF. J is TRBJ1-2 and V is TRBV2, with TRBD1 matching 7 bases. Trimming cost V 8 bases and J 4 bases; bases outside gene matches: 7. This CDR3 is built from 13 residues. The germline CDR1 and CDR2 sequences are SNHLY and FYNNEI.